Sequencing of this T cell receptor beta chain was carried out in a study of T cell responses to AZD1222 COVID-19 vaccine. The study, taken as a whole, reports: Regions left unmutated in variants are reportedly the target of nearly half of spike-specific TCRs. Following two doses of AZD1222, Spike-specific TCR breadth and depth rose.

Germline-derived CDR1 and CDR2 are SGHRS and YFSETQ. There are 16 residues in the CDR3. V was pared by 0 bases and J by 2 bases, with 6 bases of the junction left unmatched. Combined were second doses at about 4 or about 12 weeks. Measured with immunoSEQ multiplex PCR; TCRdb has only the in-frame clones, and not every one. There are fewer than 120,000 clones in the sample; 94% occur only once, and 2.5% to 3% lies in the top ten. Points on this clone: Its antigen is unknown.

This sequence joins TRBV5-1 and TRBJ2-3, with TRBD1 matching over 7 bases. Sequences were derived from peripheral blood, sampled 28 days after the second AZD1222 dose. This receptor was obtained from an adult who received the AZD1222 COVID-19 vaccine. The CDR3 DNA reads as TGCGCCAGCAGCTTGGCCCGGGACAGATACACAGATACGCAGTATTTT. The encoded protein is CASSLARDRYTDTQYF.